A selection of T cell receptor beta chains follows, all from one sample in a study of CD8 T cells in Susac syndrome. MiXCR, applied by TCRdb to the immunoSEQ multiplex PCR reads, yields one record per CDR3 protein. Among some 260,000 distinct CDR3 sequences listed, 80% to 90% were seen once. The sample was CD8+ T cells from PBMCs. These receptors were collected from a human donor with multiple sclerosis. Both conserved end residues are part of each CDR3. A D gene is named only where the DNA matches it firmly. The listing skips clone size in some rows; elsewhere it reads once, few, many or a size class.

>TRBV3-1|-|-|TRBJ2-7
TGTGCCAGCAGCCAGGGAGTAACGGCGTCCTACGAGCAGTACTTC
CASSQGVTASYEQYF
>TRBV12-3/TRBV12-4|-|TRBD1|TRBJ2-1
TGTGCCAGCAGTTTAAAGACAGGGAAATGGCCCTACAATGAGCAGTTCTTC
CASSLKTGKWPYNEQFF
>TRBV2|-|-|TRBJ1-1
TGTGCCAGCAGATTACAGCCTTTGAACACTGAAGCTTTCTTT
CASRLQPLNTEAFF
>TRBV6-5|-|-|TRBJ1-2
TGTGCCAGCAGTTACTCGCAGGGAACCTTGGGCTACACCTTC
CASSYSQGTLGYTF
>TRBV11-2|-|TRBD1|TRBJ1-2
TGTGCCAGCAGCTTAGGTTCTTTGGACAGGGCTTTTTTCTATGGCTACACCTTC
CASSLGSLDRAFFYGYTF
>TRBV6-1|-|-|TRBJ1-5
TGTGCCAGCAGGACTTCAGAGAATCAGCCCCAGCATTTT
CASRTSENQPQHF
>TRBV7-9|once|TRBD1|TRBJ1-1
TGTGCCAGCAGCTTACCCAACAGGGGGTGGGAAGCTTTCTTT
CASSLPNRGWEAFF
>TRBV3-1|-|-|TRBJ2-6
TGTGCCAGCAGCCCCCTGGGCTCTGGGGCCAACGTCCTGACTTTC
CASSPLGSGANVLTF
>TRBV27|-|-|TRBJ1-5
TGTGCCAGCAGTCTACTCGGAGCCGGTCAGCCCCAGCATTTT
CASSLLGAGQPQHF
>TRBV6-5|-|TRBD2|TRBJ2-1
TGTGCCAGCTCAACCAGCGGGGGGCAGTTCTTC
CASSTSGGQFF
>TRBV5-1|once|-|TRBJ2-7
TGCGCCAGCAGCTCAGCCTCCAGGGCGAAGTACGAGCAGTACTTC
CASSSASRAKYEQYF
>TRBV5-1|few|-|TRBJ2-7
TGCGCCAGCAGCTTGAACGGCTTCAGCTACGAGCAGTACTTC
CASSLNGFSYEQYF
>TRBV6-1|-|-|TRBJ2-5
TGTGCCAGCAGTGAAAAGACAGTGGGCGAGACCCAGTACTTC
CASSEKTVGETQYF
>TRBV27|-|-|TRBJ2-7
TGTGCCAGCAGTCCCTCACTGAGGCTTTCTCAATGGGGGCAGTACTTC
CASSPSLRLSQWGQYF
>TRBV27|-|-|TRBJ2-3
TGTGCCAGCAGTTCACTGGACAGAACAGATACGCAGTATTTT
CASSSLDRTDTQYF
>TRBV9|-|TRBD2|TRBJ2-1
TGTGCCAGCAGCTCCCGGACTAGCTCTTCCTACAATGAGCAGTTCTTC
CASSSRTSSSYNEQFF
>TRBV29-1|-|TRBD2|TRBJ2-1
TGCAGCGCCCGAGCGGGAGTCAATGAGCAGTTCTTC
CSARAGVNEQFF
>TRBV4-1|-|-|TRBJ2-1
TGCGCCAGCAGCCAAGATCCAGGGGGGGATGAGCAGTTCTTC
CASSQDPGGDEQFF
>TRBV27|-|-|TRBJ2-1
TGTGCCAGCCGCAGGGGTGGGACCAACAATGAGCAGTTCTTC
CASRRGGTNNEQFF
>TRBV2|-|TRBD1|TRBJ1-5
TGTGCCAGCTGTGGGGGGGCAGGGGGCCTTCAGCCCCAGCATTTT
CASCGGAGGLQPQHF